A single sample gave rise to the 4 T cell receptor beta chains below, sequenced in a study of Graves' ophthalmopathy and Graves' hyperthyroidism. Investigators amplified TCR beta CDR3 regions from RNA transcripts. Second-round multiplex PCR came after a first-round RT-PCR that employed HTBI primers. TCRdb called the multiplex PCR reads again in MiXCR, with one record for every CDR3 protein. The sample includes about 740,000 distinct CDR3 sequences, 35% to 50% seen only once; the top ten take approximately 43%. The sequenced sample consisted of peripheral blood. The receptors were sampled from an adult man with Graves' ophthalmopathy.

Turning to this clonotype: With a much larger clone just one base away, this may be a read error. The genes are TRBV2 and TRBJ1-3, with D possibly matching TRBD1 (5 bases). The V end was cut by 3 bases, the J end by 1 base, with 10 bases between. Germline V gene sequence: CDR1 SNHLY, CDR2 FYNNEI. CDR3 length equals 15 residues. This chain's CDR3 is CASSDLQGSGNTIYF. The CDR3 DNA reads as TGTGCCAGCAGTGACCTCCAGGGTTCTGGAAACACCATATATTTT.

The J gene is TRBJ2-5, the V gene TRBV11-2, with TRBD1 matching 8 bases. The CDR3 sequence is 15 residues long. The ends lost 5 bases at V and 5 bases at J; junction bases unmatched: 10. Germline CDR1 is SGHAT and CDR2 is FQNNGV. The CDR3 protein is CASSKISGGDETQYF. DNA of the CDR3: TGTGCCAGCAGCAAAATATCAGGGGGCGATGAGACCCAGTACTTC.

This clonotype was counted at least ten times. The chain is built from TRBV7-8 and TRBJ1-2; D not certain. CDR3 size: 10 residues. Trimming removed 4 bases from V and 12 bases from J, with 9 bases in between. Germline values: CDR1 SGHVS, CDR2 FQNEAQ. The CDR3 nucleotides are TGTGCCAGCAGCTCTATTGTCGACACCTTC. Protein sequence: CASSSIVDTF.

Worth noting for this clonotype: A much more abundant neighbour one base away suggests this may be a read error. The CDR3 nucleotides are TGTGCCAGGACGGGACCGACGAGCACTGAAGCTTTCTTT. Translating it yields CARTGPTSTEAFF. The chain joins TRBV2 to TRBJ1-1; a possible D gene is TRBD1 (5 bases). V lost 9 bases and J 4 bases, leaving 15 bases between the germline ends. The CDR3 extends over 13 amino acids. Germline CDR1 and CDR2: SNHLY and FYNNEI.